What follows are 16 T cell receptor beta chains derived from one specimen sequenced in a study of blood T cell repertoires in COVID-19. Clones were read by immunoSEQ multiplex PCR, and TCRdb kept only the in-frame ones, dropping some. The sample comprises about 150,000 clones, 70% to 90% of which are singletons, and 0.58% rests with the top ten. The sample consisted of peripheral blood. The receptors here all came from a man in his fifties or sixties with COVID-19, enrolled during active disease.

CDR3 nucleotides: TGTGCCAGCAGTTCAGTTAGTGGGGCCGGCTACACCTTC. Translating gives CASSSVSGAGYTF. This chain joins TRBV28 and TRBJ1-2; D might be TRBD1 (5 bases). Germline CDR1 and CDR2: MDHEN and SYDVKM. Between the trimmed V and J ends, which lost 4 bases and 8 bases, there was a span of 14 bases. The CDR3 totals 13 residues.

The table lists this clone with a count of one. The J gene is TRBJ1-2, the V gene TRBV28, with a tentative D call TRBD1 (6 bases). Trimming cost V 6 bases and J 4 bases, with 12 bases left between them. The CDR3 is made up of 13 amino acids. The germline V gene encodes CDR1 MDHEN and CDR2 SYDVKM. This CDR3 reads CASSKTGLYGYTF. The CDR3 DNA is TGTGCCAGCAGCAAGACAGGCCTCTATGGCTACACCTTC.

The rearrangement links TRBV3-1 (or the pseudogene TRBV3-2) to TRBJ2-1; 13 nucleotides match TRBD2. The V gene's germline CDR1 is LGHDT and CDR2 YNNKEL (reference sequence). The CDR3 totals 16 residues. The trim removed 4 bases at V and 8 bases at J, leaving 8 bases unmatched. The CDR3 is CASSPTSGGRFYEQFF. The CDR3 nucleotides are TGTGCCAGCAGCCCGACTAGCGGGGGGAGGTTCTATGAGCAGTTCTTC.

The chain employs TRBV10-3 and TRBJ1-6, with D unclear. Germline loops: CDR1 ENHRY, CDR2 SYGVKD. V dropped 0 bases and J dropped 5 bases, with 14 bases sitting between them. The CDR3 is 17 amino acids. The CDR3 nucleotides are TGTGCCATCAGTGAGTCGAGTCTCGCGGCGAATAATTCACCCCTCCACTTT. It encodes CAISESSLAANNSPLHF.

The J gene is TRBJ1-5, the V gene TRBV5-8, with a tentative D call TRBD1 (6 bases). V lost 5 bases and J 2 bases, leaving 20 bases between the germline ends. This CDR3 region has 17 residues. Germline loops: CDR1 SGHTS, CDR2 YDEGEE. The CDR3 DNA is TGTGCCAGCAGTCCGGTACAGGGTGTACTTGGCAATCAGCCCCAGCATTTT. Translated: CASSPVQGVLGNQPQHF.

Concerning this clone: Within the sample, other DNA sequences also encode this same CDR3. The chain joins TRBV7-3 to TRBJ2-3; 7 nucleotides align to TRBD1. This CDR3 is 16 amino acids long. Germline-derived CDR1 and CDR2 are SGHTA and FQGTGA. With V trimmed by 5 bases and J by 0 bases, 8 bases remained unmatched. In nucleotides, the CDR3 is TGTGCCAGCAGCCCGACAGGGACAGCCAGCACAGATACGCAGTATTTT. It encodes CASSPTGTASTDTQYF.

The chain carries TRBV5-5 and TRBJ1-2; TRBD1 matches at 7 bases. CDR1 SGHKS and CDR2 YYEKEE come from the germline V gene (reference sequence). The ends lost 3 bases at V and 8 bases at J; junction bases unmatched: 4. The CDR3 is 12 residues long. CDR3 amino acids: CASSSTGIGYTF. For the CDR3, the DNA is TGTGCCAGCAGCTCGACAGGGATCGGCTACACCTTC.

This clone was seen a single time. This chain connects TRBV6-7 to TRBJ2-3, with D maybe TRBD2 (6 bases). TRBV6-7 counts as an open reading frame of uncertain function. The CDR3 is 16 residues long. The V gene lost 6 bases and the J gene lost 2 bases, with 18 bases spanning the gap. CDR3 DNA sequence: TGTGCCAGCAGGGCGAACGGGGGTAAATACACAGATACGCAGTATTTT. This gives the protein CASRANGGKYTDTQYF.

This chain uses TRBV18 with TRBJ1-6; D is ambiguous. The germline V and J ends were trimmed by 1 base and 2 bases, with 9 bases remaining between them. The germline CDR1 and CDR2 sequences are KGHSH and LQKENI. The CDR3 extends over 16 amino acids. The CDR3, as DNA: TGTGCCAGCTCACCACTTGCAGGTCCCTATAATTCACCCCTCCACTTT. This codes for CASSPLAGPYNSPLHF.

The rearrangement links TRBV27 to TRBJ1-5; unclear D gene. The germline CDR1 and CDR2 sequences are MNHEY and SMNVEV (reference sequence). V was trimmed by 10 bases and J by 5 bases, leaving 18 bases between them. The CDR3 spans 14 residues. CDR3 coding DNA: TGTGCCATCCTTTGGGGAGTTGGCGATCAGCCCCAGCATTTT. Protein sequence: CAILWGVGDQPQHF.

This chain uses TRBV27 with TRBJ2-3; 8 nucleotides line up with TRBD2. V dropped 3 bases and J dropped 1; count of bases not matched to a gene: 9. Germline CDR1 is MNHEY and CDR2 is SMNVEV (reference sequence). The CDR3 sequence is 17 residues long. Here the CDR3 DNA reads TGTGCCAGCAGTTTGGGGTCTTGGCGGGGGGGCACAGATACGCAGTATTTT. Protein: CASSLGSWRGGTDTQYF.

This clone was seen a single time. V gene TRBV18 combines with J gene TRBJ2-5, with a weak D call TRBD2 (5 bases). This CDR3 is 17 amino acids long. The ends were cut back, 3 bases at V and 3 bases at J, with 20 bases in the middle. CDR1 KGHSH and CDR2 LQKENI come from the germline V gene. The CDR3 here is CASSPLGISKIKETQYF. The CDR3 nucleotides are TGTGCCAGCTCACCCCTCGGGATTTCGAAAATAAAAGAGACCCAGTACTTC. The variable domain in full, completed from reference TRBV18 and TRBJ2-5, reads NAGVMQNPRHLVRRRGQEARLRCSPMKGHSHVYWYRQLPEEGLKFMVYLQKENIIDESGMPKERFSAEFPKEGPSILRIQQVVRGDSAAYFCASSPLGISKIKETQYFGPGTRLLVL.

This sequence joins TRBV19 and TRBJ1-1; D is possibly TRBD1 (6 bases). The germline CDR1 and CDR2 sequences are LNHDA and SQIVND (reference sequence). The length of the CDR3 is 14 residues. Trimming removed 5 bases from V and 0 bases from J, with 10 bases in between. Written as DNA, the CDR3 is TGTGCCAGTAGTCCCAGGGGACTGAACACTGAAGCTTTCTTT. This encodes CASSPRGLNTEAFF.

The CDR3 bases are TGCAGCGTTGATGGAGTGGGGGGATTGGGGAACACTGAAGCTTTCTTT. Translation gives CSVDGVGGLGNTEAFF. The rearrangement joins TRBV29-1 to TRBJ1-1; D may be TRBD1 (5 bases). Per germline, CDR1 SQVTM and CDR2 ANQGSEA. Trimming stripped 3 bases from V and 1 base from J, with 18 bases between. This CDR3 is built from 16 residues.

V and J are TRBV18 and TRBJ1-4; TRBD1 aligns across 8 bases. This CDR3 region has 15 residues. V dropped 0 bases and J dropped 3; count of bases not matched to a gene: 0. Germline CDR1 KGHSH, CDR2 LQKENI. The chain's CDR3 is CASSPPTGANEKLFF. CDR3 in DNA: TGTGCCAGCTCACCACCGACAGGGGCTAATGAAAAACTGTTTTTT.

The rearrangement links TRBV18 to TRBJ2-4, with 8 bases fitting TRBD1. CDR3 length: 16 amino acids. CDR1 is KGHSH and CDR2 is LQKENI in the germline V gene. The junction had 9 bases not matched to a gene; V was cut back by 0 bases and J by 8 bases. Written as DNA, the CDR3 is TGTGCCAGCTCACCACCGATTTCGCAGGGGGCGGACATTCAGTACTTC. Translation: CASSPPISQGADIQYF.